This T cell receptor beta chain came from a study of T-cell reconstitution after alpha-beta-depleted transplantation in children. Notes on the study in general: One year post-transplant, T-cell counts and diversity were largely derived from T cells produced anew. Several hundred rapidly expanded clones from non-depleted graft cells reportedly supplied alpha-beta T cells about two months post-transplant. High day-60 TCRbeta diversity in some patients came from surviving recipient T cells and thymic progenitors.

This clonotype was detected many times. Its target is unknown. The TCRbeta library was prepared with unique molecular identifiers. Via MiXCR, TCRdb re-called the PCR reads, giving one row per CDR3 protein. The sample lists around 580,000 distinct CDR3 sequences, 23% occurring once. This TCR derives from a boy less than two years old who had a stem cell transplant for acute myeloid leukemia, so the T cells may come from the graft donor. Sequenced material: PBMCs, mostly from graft donor cells, taken 360 days after TCRalphabeta/CD19-depleted stem cell transplant.

The CDR3 coding sequence is TGTGCCAGCAGCTGGGGGAGAGGCGAGCAGTACTTC. It translates to CASSWGRGEQYF. The rearrangement uses TRBV6-2 or TRBV6-3 and TRBJ2-7, with D perhaps TRBD1 or TRBD2 (5 bases each). The CDR3 is 12 residues long. With 6 bases removed from V and 6 bases from J, the gap between germline ends came to 12 bases. CDR1 and CDR2 from the germline V gene are MNHEY and SVGEGT.